This T cell receptor (beta chain) is from a study of T cell responses to AZD1222 COVID-19 vaccine. As concerns this clone: Its antigen remains unidentified.

Study conclusions and caveats: Of the AZD1222 recipients, only 5 to 7 were seropositive at baseline. Females made up more of the donors, who were largely white British, and clonal diversity may have come out too low. No repertoire was sampled before or during the peak T cell response, only after it.

The data were produced by immunoSEQ multiplex PCR, yet TCRdb's version contains in-frame clones alone and is incomplete. The table has 150,000 to 200,000 clones, about 90% seen once. The CDR3 is 15 residues long. Germline CDR1 reads SNHLY; CDR2 reads FYNNEI. V trimming: 6 bases; J trimming: 2 bases; junction bases outside the gene matches: 9. This clonotype was sampled from an adult in good health. This sequence joins TRBV2 and TRBJ2-7; 8 bases are shared with TRBD1. The sequencing here drew on peripheral blood, taken on day 0 of MenACWY control vaccination. The CDR3 coding sequence is TGTGCCAGCAGCCGGTCTCGGACAGGGACCTACGAGCAGTACTTC. Amino acids: CASSRSRTGTYEQYF. The full variable domain, its missing parts supplied by reference TRBV2 and TRBJ2-7, is EPEVTQTPSHQVTQMGQEVILRCVPISNHLYFYWYRQILGQKVEFLVSFYNNEISEKSEIFDDQFSVERPDGSNFTLKIRSTKLEDSAMYFCASSRSRTGTYEQYFGPGTRLTVT.